This passage covers 14 T cell receptor beta chains from one sample sequenced in a study of T cells expressing NK-cell markers. Using the 5' RACE reads, TCRdb records one entry per CDR3 protein without DNA. In all, the sample yields 440,000 or so distinct CDR3 sequences. The sequenced sample consisted of blood T cells: a sorted CD56 or NKG2C T cell subset, CD4+ or CD8+ T cells, or bulk PBMC T cells (not recorded which). These receptors were taken from a woman aged 18-70 years in good health.

J is TRBJ2-5 and V is TRBV5-6; the D gene TCRdb calls, TRBD1, cannot be checked with no DNA. Germline CDR1 is SGHDT and CDR2 is YYEEEE. The CDR3 extends over 13 amino acids. The CDR3 region is CASKGQYQETQYF.

CDR3 residues: CASSPETGEVMNTEAFF. The chain couples TRBV4-3 to TRBJ1-1; TCRdb indicates TRBD1, and absent DNA this call remains unverified. Germline CDR1 reads LGHNA; CDR2 reads YSLEER. The CDR3 loop spans 17 amino acids.

The J gene is TRBJ1-2, the V gene TRBV20-1. There are 15 residues in the CDR3. Per germline, CDR1 DFQATT and CDR2 SNEGSKA (reference sequence). CDR3 protein: CILPAGEYGVYGYTF.

CDR3 sequence: CASSFPGSGNEKLFF. V and J are TRBV12-3 or TRBV12-4 and TRBJ1-4. CDR3 length: 15 residues.

The gene calls are TRBV24-1 and TRBJ2-4; checking the TCRdb D call of TRBD2 is not possible without DNA. This CDR3 is built from 18 residues. The germline V gene has CDR1 KGHDR and CDR2 SFDVKD. The CDR3 reads CATIRGLAGVGAKNIQYF.

The V gene is TRBV5-6, the J gene TRBJ2-5; TCRdb's assignment of TRBD1 cannot be checked, as there is no DNA. From germline, CDR1 is SGHDT and CDR2 YYEEEE. CDR3 length: 17 residues. Here the CDR3 reads CASSLPGQGVGQETQYF.

This CDR3 is CSASEGQVSGAFF. The V call is TRBV20-1, the J call TRBJ1-1. Germline lookup yields CDR1 DFQATT and CDR2 SNEGSKA (reference sequence). The CDR3 extends over 13 amino acids.

The V and J genes are TRBV7-2 and TRBJ2-1; TCRdb proposes TRBD2, but this gene call is untestable without DNA. Germline V gene data show CDR1 as SGHTA and CDR2 as FQGNSA. CDR3 length equals 16 residues. The CDR3 region is CASSHGLAGGQNEQFF.

This chain connects TRBV20-1 to TRBJ2-5. The CDR3 length is 13 residues. Germline loops: CDR1 DFQATT, CDR2 SNEGSKA (reference sequence). CDR3 in amino acids: CSARVIGQETQYF.

The chain couples TRBV9 to TRBJ2-2; with no DNA, the TCRdb D assignment of TRBD2 cannot be verified. The CDR3 consists of 16 residues. CDR1 is SGDLS, CDR2 YYNGEE, per germline. CDR3 protein: CASSVGRLAGSGELFF.

The CDR3 spells CASSSTGFGYTF. This sequence joins TRBV28 and TRBJ1-2; TCRdb calls TRBD1, which cannot be checked without DNA. The CDR3 has 12 amino acids. The germline gives CDR1 MDHEN, CDR2 SYDVKM.

This chain uses TRBV7-2 with TRBJ2-7. This CDR3 contains 14 residues. CDR1 and CDR2 (germline): SGHTA, FQGNSA. CDR3 protein: CASSSRQASYEQYF.

The chain has TRBV29-1 and TRBJ1-2; without DNA, the TCRdb call of TRBD1 cannot be checked. The CDR3 extends over 13 amino acids. Per the germline V gene, CDR1 is SQVTM and CDR2 is ANQGSEA. The CDR3 spells CSVAGGPNYGYTF.

J is TRBJ2-3 and V is TRBV10-3; no DNA is available, so the TRBD1 call from TCRdb remains unchecked. The CDR3 has 14 residues. Germline CDR1 ENHRY, CDR2 SYGVKD. The CDR3 region is CAISEGQNTDTQYF.